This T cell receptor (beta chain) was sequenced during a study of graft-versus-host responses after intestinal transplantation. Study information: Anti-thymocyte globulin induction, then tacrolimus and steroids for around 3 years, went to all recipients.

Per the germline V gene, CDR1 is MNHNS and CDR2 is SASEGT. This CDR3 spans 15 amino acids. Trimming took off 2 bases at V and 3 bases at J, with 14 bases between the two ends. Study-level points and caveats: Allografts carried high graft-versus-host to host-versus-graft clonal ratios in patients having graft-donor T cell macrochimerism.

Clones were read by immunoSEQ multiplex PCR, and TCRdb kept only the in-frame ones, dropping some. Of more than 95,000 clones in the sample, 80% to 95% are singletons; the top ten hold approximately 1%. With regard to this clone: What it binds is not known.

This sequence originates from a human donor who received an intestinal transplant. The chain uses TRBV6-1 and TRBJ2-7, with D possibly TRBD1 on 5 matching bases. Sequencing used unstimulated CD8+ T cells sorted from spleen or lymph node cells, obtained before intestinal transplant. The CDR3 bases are TGTGCCAGCAGTGAAAGGTGGCAGGGAAGCTACGAGCAGTACTTC. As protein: CASSERWQGSYEQYF.